The TCR beta chain under discussion was sequenced for a study of breast tumors, draining lymph nodes, adjacent tissues (dated by TCRdb to the mid-2010s). Turning to the overall study: Breast cancer patients provided tumor, adjacent nontumor tissue and axillary lymph nodes, and the study compared the TCR beta repertoires across these three sources. In human breast cancer, the study set out to assess how tumor, surrounding tissue and draining lymph node repertoires relate to one another and whether T cells might be exchanged between them.

V sheds 10 bases and J sheds 6 bases, leaving 19 bases between their ends. There are 14 amino acids in the CDR3, from cysteine to phenylalanine inclusive. Of the read, only the CDR3 DNA is kept; its 42 bases are in frame from base 1. The germline V gene specifies SGHRS as CDR1 and YFSETQ as CDR2. TCRdb names Illumina HiSeq 2000 as the instrument used. TCR beta chain libraries were generated through multiplex PCR amplification. The amplified TCR beta chain products were analyzed by high-throughput sequencing. Using fastp at Q25 and MiXCR, TCRdb reprocessed the public reads and kept productive beta chains. Rows with a matching CDR3 protein are joined into one entry that keeps the most common DNA and genes. The sample table shows about 130,000 distinct CDR3 sequences, and around 22% are seen once. About 2.6% of the sample is held by the ten biggest clonotypes. Summary of the overall study and its limitations: The conclusion that tumor T cells originate in lymph nodes was framed as consistent with a hypothesis rather than directly demonstrated. T-cell repertoire diversity in tumors was found to be lower than in lymph nodes but higher than in nontumor tissue, and preferential V and J gene usage was observed. The data were considered consistent with most tumor T cells being derived from the lymph node and subsequently expanding within tumor tissue. Tumor and nontumor tissue repertoires were significantly more similar in luminal-like than in basal-like breast cancer.

The lymph node samples were taken from the axillary draining lymph nodes of breast cancer patients. About this clonotype itself: The antigen it recognizes is unknown. Just one base apart from a much larger clone, this may be a read error.

This receptor was identified in a female donor with breast cancer. Some clones in this sample may be carry-over from other donors' samples. Sequencing used axillary lymph node tissue. The chain joins TRBV5-1 to TRBJ2-2; a confident D gene designation cannot be given. CDR3 protein: CACVIFPEAGELFF. The bases read TGCGCCTGCGTCATTTTTCCCGAGGCCGGGGAGCTGTTTTTT.